The rows below give T cell receptor beta chains drawn from one sample of a study of T cell responses to AZD1222 COVID-19 vaccine. Profiled with immunoSEQ multiplex PCR; TCRdb holds only in-frame clones, not every one. The sample shows fewer than 150,000 clones, around 90% of them seen only once. The source was peripheral blood, collected 28 days after the second AZD1222 dose. The source is an adult who received the AZD1222 COVID-19 vaccine. Each CDR3 is given with its conserved first and last residue. D genes are given only for firm matches. Clone sizes are given selectively: once, few, many, or a class where the clone is expanded.

DNA: TGTGCCTCCAGACGGACAGCGAACACTGAAGCTTTCTTT
CDR3: CASRRTANTEAFF
J: TRBJ1-1
D: NA
size: NA
V: TRBV10-3

DNA: TGCAGCGTTGCCCAACAGGGAGGAGATACTGAAGCTTTCTTT
CDR3: CSVAQQGGDTEAFF
J: TRBJ1-1
D: NA
size: once
V: TRBV29-1

DNA: TGTGCCAGCACCCTTCGGCAGGGGGCGAAAGACGAGCAGTACTTC
CDR3: CASTLRQGAKDEQYF
J: TRBJ2-7
D: TRBD1
size: few
V: TRBV28

DNA: TGTGCCACCAGTGATGCACAGGGGGCCACTGAAGCTTTCTTT
CDR3: CATSDAQGATEAFF
J: TRBJ1-1
D: TRBD1
size: NA
V: TRBV24-1

DNA: TGTGCCACCAGCAGCCTTACGACGGGGATAAACACTGAAGCTTTCTTT
CDR3: CATSSLTTGINTEAFF
J: TRBJ1-1
D: NA
size: NA
V: TRBV15

DNA: TGTGCCATCAGTACCGGGACAGGGGGCACTGAAGCTTTCTTT
CDR3: CAISTGTGGTEAFF
J: TRBJ1-1
D: TRBD1
size: NA
V: TRBV10-3

DNA: TGCAGCGTTGGGATGACGGGGAGCAATCAGCCCCAGCATTTT
CDR3: CSVGMTGSNQPQHF
J: TRBJ1-5
D: NA
size: NA
V: TRBV29-1

DNA: TGTGCCAGCAGTACCCCCCGGGAGGAGGGGAATCAGCCCCAGCATTTT
CDR3: CASSTPREEGNQPQHF
J: TRBJ1-5
D: NA
size: NA
V: TRBV6-6

DNA: TGTGCCAGCTGCCAAGGGCGCAGCAATCAGCCCCAGCATTTT
CDR3: CASCQGRSNQPQHF
J: TRBJ1-5
D: NA
size: NA
V: TRBV28

DNA: TGTGCCAGCAGACAGGGGGCAGAAGACTATGGCTACACCTTC
CDR3: CASRQGAEDYGYTF
J: TRBJ1-2
D: TRBD1
size: NA
V: TRBV28

DNA: TGCAGCGTTGATATCCAGGGGTTTCCTGGCGAGCAGTACTTC
CDR3: CSVDIQGFPGEQYF
J: TRBJ2-7
D: NA
size: NA
V: TRBV29-1

DNA: TGTGCCAGCAGCTCCGCCCGGGTCCCGGGAGGGACCCAGTACTTC
CDR3: CASSSARVPGGTQYF
J: TRBJ2-5
D: TRBD2
size: NA
V: TRBV7-8

DNA: TGTGCCAGCTCACCACCGACCGGACAGGGAGGGACCCAGTACTTC
CDR3: CASSPPTGQGGTQYF
J: TRBJ2-5
D: TRBD1
size: NA
V: TRBV18

DNA: TGTGCCAGCAGTTACTCCCCAGACACCGGGGAGCTGTTTTTT
CDR3: CASSYSPDTGELFF
J: TRBJ2-2
D: NA
size: NA
V: TRBV6-5

DNA: TGTGCCAGCAGTGACTCGACTAGCGGGGGGGTTACGCAGTATTTT
CDR3: CASSDSTSGGVTQYF
J: TRBJ2-3
D: TRBD2
size: large
V: TRBV6-4

DNA: TGTGCCAGCAGCTTAGGTCTTCGAGATGAGCAGTTCTTC
CDR3: CASSLGLRDEQFF
J: TRBJ2-1
D: NA
size: NA
V: TRBV11-2

DNA: TGTGCCAGCAGCACCGGGCGTAACACCATATATTTT
CDR3: CASSTGRNTIYF
J: TRBJ1-3
D: NA
size: NA
V: TRBV11-2